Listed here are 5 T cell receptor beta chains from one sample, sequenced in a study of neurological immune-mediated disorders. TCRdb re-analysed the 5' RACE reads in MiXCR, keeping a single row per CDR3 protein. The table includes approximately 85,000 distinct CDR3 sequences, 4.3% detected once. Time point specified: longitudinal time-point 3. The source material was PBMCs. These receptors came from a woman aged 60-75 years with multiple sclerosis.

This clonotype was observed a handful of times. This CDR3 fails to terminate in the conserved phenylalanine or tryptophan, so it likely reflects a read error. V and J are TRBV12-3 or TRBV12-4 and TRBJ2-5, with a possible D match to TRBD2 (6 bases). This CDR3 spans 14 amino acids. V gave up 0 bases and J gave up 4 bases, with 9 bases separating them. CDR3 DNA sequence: TGTGCCAGCAGTTTAGCGGGGGGTGGAGAGACCCAGTACGTC. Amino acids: CASSLAGGGETQYV.

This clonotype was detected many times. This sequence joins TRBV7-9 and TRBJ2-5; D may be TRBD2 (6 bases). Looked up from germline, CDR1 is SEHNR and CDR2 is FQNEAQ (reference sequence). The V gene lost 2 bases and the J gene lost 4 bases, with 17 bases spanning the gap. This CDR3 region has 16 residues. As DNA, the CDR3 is TGTGCCAGCAGCTTATATCGGGGGACTTTGGGAGAGACCCAGTACTTC. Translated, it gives CASSLYRGTLGETQYF.

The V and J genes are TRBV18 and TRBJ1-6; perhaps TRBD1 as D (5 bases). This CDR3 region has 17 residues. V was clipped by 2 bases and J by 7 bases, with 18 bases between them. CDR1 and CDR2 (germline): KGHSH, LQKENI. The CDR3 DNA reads TGTGCCAGCTCACCAGTTTCCACAGGACTCAACAATTCACCCCTCCACTTT. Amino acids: CASSPVSTGLNNSPLHF.

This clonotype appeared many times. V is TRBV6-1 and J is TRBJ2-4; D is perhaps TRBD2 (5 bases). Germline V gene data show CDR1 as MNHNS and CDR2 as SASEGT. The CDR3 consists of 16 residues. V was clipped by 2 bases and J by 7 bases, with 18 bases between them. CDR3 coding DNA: TGTGCCAGCAGTGAATCTGTCAGTCCGGGGTTTAACATTCAGTACTTC. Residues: CASSESVSPGFNIQYF.

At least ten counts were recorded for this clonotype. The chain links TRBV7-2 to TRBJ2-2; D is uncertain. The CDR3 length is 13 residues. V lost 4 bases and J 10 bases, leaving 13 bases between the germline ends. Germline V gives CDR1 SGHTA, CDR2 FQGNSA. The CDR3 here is CASSSGRKLELFF. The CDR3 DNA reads TGTGCCAGCAGCTCAGGACGTAAATTGGAGCTGTTTTTT.